Reported below is one T cell receptor (beta chain). At one end, the junction sequence differs from germline, possibly due to a read error. This specimen comes from a study of cytomegalovirus exposure and HLA in healthy donors. This CDR3 is 14 amino acids long. The V gene's germline CDR1 is SSHAT and CDR2 FNYEAQ (reference sequence). 13 Jbeta primers and 60 Vbeta primers were used for the PCR. Clones were sequenced by immunoSEQ multiplex PCR, and TCRdb holds only the in-frame ones, with some missing. The data contain about 57,000 clones, 65% to 90% of them seen just once; the ten biggest clones take up roughly 4.5%.

This chain uses TRBV7-7 with TRBJ2-6, with unresolved D. The sequence was obtained from a man between 25 and 39 years old in good health and CMV-seronegative. Sample: PBMCs. CDR3 residues: CASSPTTGANVLTF. The CDR3 nucleotides read TGTGCTAGCAGCCCCACTACTGGGGCCAACGTCCTGACTTTC.